Below, one T cell receptor beta chain is given with its context. Antigen unknown. This table comes from immunoSEQ multiplex PCR, and its TCRdb copy is limited to in-frame clones, with some not included. The sample lists approximately 28,000 clones; 70% to 90% were seen once. These data originate in a study of T cells in localized non-small cell lung cancer. There are 18 residues in the CDR3. Trimming took 0 bases from V and 6 from J; bases not matched to a gene: 7. The study, taken as a whole, reports: Elevated circulating T cell density in blood was associated with longer overall survival. As only one tumor region underwent sequencing, heterogeneity remains possible. The greatest T cell clonality was found in uninvolved adjacent lung (higher than in tumor). Of the top 100 tumor clones, median about 56 were in adjacent lung, over 25 among its top 100.

This receptor was identified in a female donor aged 60 or older with stage II squamous cell lung carcinoma. The specimen comprised peripheral blood, sampled before any cancer treatment. This sequence joins TRBV23-1 and TRBJ2-1; 14 bases are shared with TRBD2. TRBV23-1 is an ORF for which the function is uncertain. The CDR3 reads CASSQSPGTSGRTNEQFF. CDR3 sequence (DNA): TGCGCCAGCAGTCAATCCCCCGGGACTAGCGGGAGAACCAATGAGCAGTTCTTC.